A single sample is the source of the 27 T cell receptor beta chains below, sequenced in a study of blood T cell repertoires in COVID-19. Only in-frame clones appear in the TCRdb table, and some are missing; sequencing was by immunoSEQ multiplex PCR. The sample lists 140,000 or so clones; around 87% were seen once. Source material: peripheral blood. All receptors derive from a man aged 50-60 years who had recovered from COVID-19.

The chain employs TRBV4-3 and TRBJ1-1, with D unclear. In germline, CDR1 is LGHNA, CDR2 YSLEER. The length of the CDR3 is 14 residues. V lost 0 bases to trimming and J lost 7 bases, with 12 bases between them. Here the CDR3 DNA reads TGCGCCAGCAGCCAAGATCTCGGGAATAGTGAAGCTTTCTTT. Translated, it gives CASSQDLGNSEAFF.

The rearrangement uses TRBV30 and TRBJ2-7; 7 nucleotides align to TRBD1. Germline V lookup: CDR1 GTSNPN, CDR2 SVGIG (reference sequence). The CDR3 is 13 residues long. V shed 5 bases and J 3 bases; nucleotides not matched to a gene: 7. The CDR3 region is CAWGSGQIYEQYF. CDR3 nucleotides: TGTGCCTGGGGTTCGGGACAGATCTACGAGCAGTACTTC.

This clone appeared a few times. V and J are TRBV5-5 and TRBJ2-1, with 10 bases identical to TRBD1. Germline V CDR1 and CDR2: SGHKS, YYEKEE (reference sequence). The CDR3 has 16 residues. Unmatched junction bases numbered 7, after V lost 0 bases and J lost 7 bases. The CDR3 region has the DNA TGTGCCAGCAGCTTGGCCATCGGACAGGGGGGTAATGAGCAGTTCTTC. Encoded protein: CASSLAIGQGGNEQFF.

The chain uses TRBV15 and TRBJ2-1; a weak D match, TRBD1 (8 bases). The CDR3 has 16 residues. CDR1 LNHNV and CDR2 YYDKDF come from the germline V gene (reference sequence). Trimming took 4 bases from V and 6 from J, leaving 19 bases between them. The CDR3, as DNA: TGTGCCACCAGCATCAGGACAGGGAGGGTTGGCAATGAGCAGTTCTTC. This codes for CATSIRTGRVGNEQFF. The full variable domain, completed using reference TRBV15 and TRBJ2-1, is DAMVIQNPRYQVTQFGKPVTLSCSQTLNHNVMYWYQQKSSQAPKLLFHYYDKDFNNEADTPDNFQSRRPNTSFCFLDIRSPGLGDTAMYLCATSIRTGRVGNEQFFGPGTRLTVL.

The chain recombines TRBV2 with TRBJ2-7; D not resolved. Trimming stripped 6 bases from V and 7 bases from J, with 7 bases between. Germline V CDR1 and CDR2: SNHLY, FYNNEI. The CDR3 sequence is 10 residues long. The CDR3 nucleotides are TGTGCCAGCAGAGACACAGAGCAGTACTTC. It codes for CASRDTEQYF.

The genes are TRBV7-2 and TRBJ2-5; no firm D call. Germline-derived CDR1 and CDR2 are SGHTA and FQGNSA. V lost 1 base and J 5 bases, leaving 5 bases between the germline ends. CDR3 length equals 12 residues. The DNA of the CDR3 is TGTGCCAGCAGCTTAGGTCGGGAGACCCAGTACTTC. Amino acids: CASSLGRETQYF.

This clone was counted a few times. The V and J genes are TRBV7-2 and TRBJ2-2; 8 bases line up with TRBD1. CDR1 is SGHTA, CDR2 FQGNSA, per germline. This CDR3 contains 17 residues. V was pared by 5 bases and J by 1 base, with 9 bases of the junction left unmatched. CDR3 in amino acids: CASSRQGAGLNTGELFF. CDR3 sequence (DNA): TGTGCCAGCAGCCGGCAGGGGGCGGGTTTGAACACCGGGGAGCTGTTTTTT.

The chain recombines TRBV4-2 with TRBJ2-5; TRBD1 matches 7 bases. CDR1 and CDR2 from the germline V gene are LGHNA and YNFKEQ. Trimming at V came to 1 base and at J to 2 bases, leaving 7 bases not matched to a gene. The CDR3 consists of 16 residues. CDR3 nucleotides: TGTGCCAGCAGCCAAGGTAACAGGGGTGAACAAGAGACCCAGTACTTC. It translates to CASSQGNRGEQETQYF.

The chain joins TRBV7-6 to TRBJ2-2; 14 bases map to TRBD2. The ends lost 5 bases at V and 4 bases at J; junction bases unmatched: 9. Germline CDR1 is SGHVS and CDR2 is FNYEAQ. The CDR3 spans 18 residues. This chain's CDR3 is CASSPQTSGGAGTGELFF. CDR3 in DNA: TGTGCCAGCAGCCCTCAGACTAGCGGGGGGGCGGGCACCGGGGAGCTGTTTTTT.

The chain combines TRBV9 with TRBJ1-6; possibly TRBD1 for D (6 bases). CDR1 and CDR2 (germline): SGDLS, YYNGEE. The CDR3 is 15 amino acids. V was shortened by 1 base and J by 13 bases, with 18 bases between the two germline ends. The CDR3 region has the DNA TGTGCCAGCAGCGTATGGGGGAGGGGGAGCGATCCCCTCCACTTT. Translation gives CASSVWGRGSDPLHF.

This clone was recorded once. Written as DNA, the CDR3 is TGTGCCAGCAGTGAAAAAAGCGGGGGGCCAGATACGCAGTATTTT. Its protein is CASSEKSGGPDTQYF. The chain recombines TRBV6-1 with TRBJ2-3; 9 positions agree with TRBD2. Germline assignment: CDR1 MNHNS and CDR2 SASEGT. Trimming removed 2 bases from V and 4 bases from J; junction bases left unmatched: 4. The CDR3 runs to 15 residues.

V gene TRBV7-2 combines with J gene TRBJ2-1; 10 bases agree with TRBD2. This CDR3 is built from 16 residues. Germline V gives CDR1 SGHTA, CDR2 FQGNSA. V shed 2 bases, J shed 15 bases, and the junction held 16 bases outside the gene matches. The CDR3, as DNA: TGTGCCAGCAGCTTAACGAGAGGGGCTAGCGGGGGCCGGGGGTTCTTC. Its protein is CASSLTRGASGGRGFF.

The rearrangement links TRBV6-2 or TRBV6-3 to TRBJ1-1; TRBD1 aligns across 7 bases. Germline V gene data show CDR1 as MNHEY and CDR2 as SVGEGT. The length of the CDR3 is 14 residues. The ends lost 5 bases at V and 5 bases at J; junction bases unmatched: 8. The CDR3 loop is CASSLTGEWTEAFF. The CDR3 nucleotides are TGTGCCAGCAGTCTAACAGGGGAATGGACTGAAGCTTTCTTT.

The chain carries TRBV5-4 and TRBJ2-7; D remains unclear. The CDR3 spans 13 residues. Trimming shortened V by 0 bases and J by 0 bases, and 4 bases separated the two germline ends. The germline V gene has CDR1 SGHNT and CDR2 YYREEE (reference sequence). CDR3 in DNA: TGTGCCAGCAGCTTGGACAACTCCTACGAGCAGTACTTC. Translation: CASSLDNSYEQYF.

This sequence joins TRBV27 and TRBJ1-5, with a possible D match to TRBD1 (6 bases). Germline CDR1 is MNHEY and CDR2 is SMNVEV (reference sequence). The CDR3 has 16 amino acids. Trimming took 5 bases from V and 6 from J, leaving 20 bases between them. The CDR3 coding sequence is TGTGCCAGCAGTAACATAGGTCCAGGGGTGGGTCAGCCCCAGCATTTT. It specifies CASSNIGPGVGQPQHF.

V is TRBV6-5 and J is TRBJ1-4; the D gene is possibly TRBD1 (5 bases). The V end was cut by 10 bases, the J end by 6 bases, with 21 bases between. Germline loops: CDR1 MNHEY, CDR2 SVGAGI. This CDR3 has 15 residues. The CDR3 spells CATQSRPGGDEKLFF. CDR3 nucleotides: TGTGCCACCCAGTCTCGACCCGGGGGGGATGAAAAACTGTTTTTT.

V usage is TRBV18 and J usage is TRBJ2-4, with D perhaps TRBD1 (6 bases). The V gene's germline CDR1 is KGHSH and CDR2 LQKENI. Trimming stripped 6 bases from V and 5 bases from J, with 20 bases between. The CDR3 runs to 16 residues. CDR3: CASSPLQGRVENIQYF. The DNA of the CDR3 is TGTGCCAGCTCTCCTTTACAGGGTAGGGTCGAAAACATTCAGTACTTC.

The gene calls are TRBV6-5 and TRBJ2-7; no definite D call. The ends were cut back, 5 bases at V and 0 bases at J, with 14 bases in the middle. Germline lookup yields CDR1 MNHEY and CDR2 SVGAGI. The CDR3 length is 15 residues. The CDR3 DNA sequence: TGTGCCAGCAGTCACGTAGACTCCCTCTCCTACGAGCAGTACTTC. Protein sequence: CASSHVDSLSYEQYF.

V and J are TRBV6-2 or TRBV6-3 and TRBJ1-5; D unresolved. Germline V gene lookup returns CDR1 MNHEY and CDR2 SVGEGT. Trimming took off 5 bases at V and 5 bases at J, with 13 bases between the two ends. The CDR3 extends over 14 amino acids. The CDR3 bases are TGTGCCAGCAGTGACCTGAGAGGGTATCAGCCCCAGCATTTT. This codes for CASSDLRGYQPQHF.

Concerning this clone: Its ends do not fully match the called genes, so a read error is possible. This chain connects TRBV7-7 to TRBJ2-2; 7 positions agree with TRBD1. The CDR3 spans 16 residues. The V gene's germline CDR1 is SSHAT and CDR2 FNYEAQ (reference sequence). CDR3 nucleotides: TGTGCTAGCAGCTTAGCGACAGGGAGTTCCACCGGGGAGCTGTTTTTT. As protein: CASSLATGSSTGELFF.

This chain joins TRBV19 and TRBJ2-1; tentatively, D is TRBD2 (7 bases). This CDR3 comprises 15 residues. V was trimmed by 1 base and J by 5 bases, leaving 12 bases between them. Germline V gives CDR1 LNHDA, CDR2 SQIVND (reference sequence). CDR3 nucleotides: TGTGCCAGTAGTATAGGAGTGGGGGGGCACAATGAGCAGTTCTTC. Its translation: CASSIGVGGHNEQFF.

The CDR3 protein is CASSLGGQGENIQYF. The CDR3 bases are TGCGCCAGCAGCTTGGGGGGACAGGGAGAAAACATTCAGTACTTC. The chain is built from TRBV5-1 and TRBJ2-4, with 9 bases matching TRBD1. The length of the CDR3 is 15 residues. CDR1 SGHRS and CDR2 YFSETQ come from the germline V gene. The ends lost 0 bases at V and 5 bases at J; junction bases unmatched: 3.

Written as DNA, the CDR3 is TGTGCCAGTCAAACACGTGACAGGGGCGGAGGCTACACCTTC. The encoded protein is CASQTRDRGGGYTF. The chain combines TRBV19 with TRBJ1-2, with 8 bases identical to TRBD1. CDR1 LNHDA and CDR2 SQIVND come from the germline V gene (reference sequence). This CDR3 has 14 amino acids. The V segment lost 8 bases and the J segment 8 bases; nucleotides outside the gene matches: 13.

This sequence joins TRBV15 and TRBJ2-7; a possible D gene is TRBD1 (5 bases). The CDR3 is made up of 13 amino acids. The V gene's germline CDR1 is LNHNV and CDR2 YYDKDF (reference sequence). Trimming removed 3 bases at V and 6 bases at J, with 12 bases between. The CDR3 region is CATSRDTPREQYF. In nucleotides, the CDR3 is TGTGCCACCAGCAGGGACACCCCACGCGAGCAGTACTTC.

The chain employs TRBV7-2 and TRBJ2-7; maybe TRBD2 (5 bases). Germline CDR1 and CDR2: SGHTA and FQGNSA. Trimming cost V 1 base and J 3 bases, with 13 bases left between them. This CDR3 is built from 15 residues. The CDR3 region is CASSLVAGEFYEQYF. CDR3 DNA: TGTGCCAGCAGCTTAGTGGCCGGGGAATTCTACGAGCAGTACTTC.

The genes are TRBV2 and TRBJ2-7; 11 bases line up with TRBD2. Germline CDR1 is SNHLY and CDR2 is FYNNEI. V lost 6 bases to trimming and J lost 3 bases; unmatched junction nucleotides: 10. The CDR3 extends over 16 amino acids. Here the CDR3 reads CASSAALAGGFYEQYF. The DNA of the CDR3 is TGTGCCAGCAGCGCTGCCCTAGCGGGGGGCTTCTACGAGCAGTACTTC.

This chain uses TRBV7-2 with TRBJ1-2; D is perhaps TRBD1 (5 bases). Trimming pared 2 bases from V and 5 bases from J, leaving 21 bases between. Germline V gene sequence: CDR1 SGHTA, CDR2 FQGNSA. The CDR3 covers 17 residues. This chain's CDR3 is CASSLRSNAGPGYGYTF. CDR3 in DNA: TGTGCCAGCAGCTTAAGATCTAACGCAGGGCCAGGGTATGGCTACACCTTC.